This entry describes one TCR beta chain. Clones were read by immunoSEQ multiplex PCR, and TCRdb kept only the in-frame ones, dropping some. The sample lists 35,000 to 50,000 clones, roughly 74% occurring once. The data stem from a study of blood T cell repertoires in COVID-19. CDR3 length: 16 residues. The V segment lost 0 bases and the J segment 5 bases; nucleotides outside the gene matches: 7. Germline CDR1 reads LGHNA; CDR2 reads YSLEER. The clonotype comes from a man older than 75 with acute or convalescent COVID-19. This chain links TRBV4-3 with TRBJ2-5, with TRBD2 matching over 9 bases. Sequences were obtained from peripheral blood. The CDR3 protein is CASSQDPSGTGETQYF. DNA for the CDR3: TGCGCCAGCAGCCAAGATCCTAGCGGGACGGGGGAGACCCAGTACTTC.